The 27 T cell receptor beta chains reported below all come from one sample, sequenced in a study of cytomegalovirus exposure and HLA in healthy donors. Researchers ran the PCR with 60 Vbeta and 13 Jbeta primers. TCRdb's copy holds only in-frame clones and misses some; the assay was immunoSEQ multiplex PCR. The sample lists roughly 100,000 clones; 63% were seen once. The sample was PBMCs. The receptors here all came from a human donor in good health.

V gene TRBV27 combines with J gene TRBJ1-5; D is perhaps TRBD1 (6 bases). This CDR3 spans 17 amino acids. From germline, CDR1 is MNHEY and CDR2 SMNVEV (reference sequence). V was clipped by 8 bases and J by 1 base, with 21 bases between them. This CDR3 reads CASELLSPRGSNQPQHF. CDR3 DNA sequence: TGTGCCAGCGAGTTGCTGAGCCCGAGGGGGAGCAATCAGCCCCAGCATTTT.

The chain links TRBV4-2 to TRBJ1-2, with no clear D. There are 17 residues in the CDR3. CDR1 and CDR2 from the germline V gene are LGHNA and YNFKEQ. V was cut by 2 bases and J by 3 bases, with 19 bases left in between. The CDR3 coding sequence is TGTGCCAGCAGCCAATGGTCCGTGCGGGCGTCAGACTATGGCTACACCTTC. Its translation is CASSQWSVRASDYGYTF.

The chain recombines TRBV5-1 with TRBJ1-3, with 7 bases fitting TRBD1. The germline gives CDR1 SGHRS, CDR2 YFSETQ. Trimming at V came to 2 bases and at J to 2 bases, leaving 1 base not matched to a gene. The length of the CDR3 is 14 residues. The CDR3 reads CASSLDRAGNTIYF. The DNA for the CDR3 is TGCGCCAGCAGCTTAGACAGGGCTGGAAACACCATATATTTT.

The CDR3 is CASSTGQGNYGYTF. DNA for the CDR3: TGTGCCAGTAGTACGGGACAGGGCAACTATGGCTACACCTTC. The chain employs TRBV19 and TRBJ1-2; TRBD1 aligns across 9 bases. Trimming cost V 4 bases and J 2 bases; bases outside gene matches: 2. The CDR3 consists of 14 residues. Per germline, CDR1 LNHDA and CDR2 SQIVND (reference sequence).

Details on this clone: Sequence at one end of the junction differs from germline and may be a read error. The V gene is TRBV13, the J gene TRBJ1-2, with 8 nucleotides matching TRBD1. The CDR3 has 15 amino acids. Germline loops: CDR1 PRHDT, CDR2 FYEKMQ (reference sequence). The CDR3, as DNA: TGTGCCAGCGGGTCCCTGACAGGGGCTAACTATGGCTACATCTTC. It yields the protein CASGSLTGANYGYIF.

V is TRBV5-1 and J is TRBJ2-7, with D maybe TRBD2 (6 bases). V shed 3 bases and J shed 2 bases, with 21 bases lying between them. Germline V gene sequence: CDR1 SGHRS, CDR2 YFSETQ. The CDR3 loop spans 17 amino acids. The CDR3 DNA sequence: TGCGCCAGCAGCTCCTCCTACCCTCTAGGGGAGGCCTACGAGCAGTACTTC. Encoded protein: CASSSSYPLGEAYEQYF.

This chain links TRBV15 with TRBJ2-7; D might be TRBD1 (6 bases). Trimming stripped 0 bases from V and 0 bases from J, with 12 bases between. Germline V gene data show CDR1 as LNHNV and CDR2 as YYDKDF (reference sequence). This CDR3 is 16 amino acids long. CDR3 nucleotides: TGTGCCACCAGCAGAGATCTCGGACAGACCTCCTACGAGCAGTACTTC. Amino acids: CATSRDLGQTSYEQYF.

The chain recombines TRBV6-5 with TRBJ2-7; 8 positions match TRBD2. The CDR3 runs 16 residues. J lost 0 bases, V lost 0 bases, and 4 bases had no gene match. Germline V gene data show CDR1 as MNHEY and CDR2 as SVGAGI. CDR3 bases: TGTGCCAGCAGTTACTCCGCGGGAGGCCTCTCCTACGAGCAGTACTTC. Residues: CASSYSAGGLSYEQYF.

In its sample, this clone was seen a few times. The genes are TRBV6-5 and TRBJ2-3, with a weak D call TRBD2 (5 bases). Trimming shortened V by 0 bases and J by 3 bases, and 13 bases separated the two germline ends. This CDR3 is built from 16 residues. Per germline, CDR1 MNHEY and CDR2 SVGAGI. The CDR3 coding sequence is TGTGCCAGCAGTTACTCGCCGGGGATTGGAACAGATACGCAGTATTTT. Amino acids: CASSYSPGIGTDTQYF.

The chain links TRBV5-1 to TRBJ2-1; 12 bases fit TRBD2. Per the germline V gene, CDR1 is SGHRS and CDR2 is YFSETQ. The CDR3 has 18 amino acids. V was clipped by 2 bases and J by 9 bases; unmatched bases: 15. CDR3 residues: CASSLQIPSGRAEGEQFF. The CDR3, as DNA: TGCGCCAGCAGCTTACAAATCCCTAGCGGGAGGGCCGAAGGTGAGCAGTTCTTC.

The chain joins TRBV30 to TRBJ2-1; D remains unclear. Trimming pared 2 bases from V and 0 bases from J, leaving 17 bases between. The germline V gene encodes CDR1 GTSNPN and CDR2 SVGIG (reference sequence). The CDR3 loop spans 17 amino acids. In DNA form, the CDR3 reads TGTGCCTGGAGTTTATTGAGCGCCTTCGACTCCTACAATGAGCAGTTCTTC. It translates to CAWSLLSAFDSYNEQFF.

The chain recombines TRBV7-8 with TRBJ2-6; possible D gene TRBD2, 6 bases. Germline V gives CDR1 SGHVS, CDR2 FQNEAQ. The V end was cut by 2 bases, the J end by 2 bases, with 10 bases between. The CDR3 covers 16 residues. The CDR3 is CASSLTGAAGANVLTF. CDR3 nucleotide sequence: TGTGCCAGCAGCTTAACGGGAGCGGCTGGGGCCAACGTCCTGACTTTC.

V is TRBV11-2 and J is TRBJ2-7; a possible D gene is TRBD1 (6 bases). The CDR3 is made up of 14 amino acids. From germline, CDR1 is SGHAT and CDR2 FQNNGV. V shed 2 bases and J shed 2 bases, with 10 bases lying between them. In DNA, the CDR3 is TGTGCCAGCAGCTTACAAACAGGGACCTACGAGCAGTACTTC. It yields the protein CASSLQTGTYEQYF.

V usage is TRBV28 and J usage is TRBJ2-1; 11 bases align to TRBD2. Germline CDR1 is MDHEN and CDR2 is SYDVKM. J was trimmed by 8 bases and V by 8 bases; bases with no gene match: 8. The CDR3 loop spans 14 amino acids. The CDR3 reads CASGLAGGHHEQFF. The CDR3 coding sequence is TGTGCCAGCGGCTTAGCGGGAGGGCATCATGAGCAGTTCTTC.

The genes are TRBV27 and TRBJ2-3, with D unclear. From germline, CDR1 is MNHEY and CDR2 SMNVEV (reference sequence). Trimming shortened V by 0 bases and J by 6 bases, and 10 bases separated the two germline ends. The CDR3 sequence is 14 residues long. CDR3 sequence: CASSLSSTTDTQYF. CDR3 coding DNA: TGTGCCAGCAGTTTATCTTCTACCACGGATACGCAGTATTTT.

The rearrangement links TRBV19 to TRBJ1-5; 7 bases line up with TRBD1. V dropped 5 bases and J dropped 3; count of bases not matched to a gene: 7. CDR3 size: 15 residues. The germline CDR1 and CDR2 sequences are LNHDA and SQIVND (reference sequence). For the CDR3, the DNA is TGTGCCAGTAGTCTATGGACAGGCCCCAATCAGCCCCAGCATTTT. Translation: CASSLWTGPNQPQHF.

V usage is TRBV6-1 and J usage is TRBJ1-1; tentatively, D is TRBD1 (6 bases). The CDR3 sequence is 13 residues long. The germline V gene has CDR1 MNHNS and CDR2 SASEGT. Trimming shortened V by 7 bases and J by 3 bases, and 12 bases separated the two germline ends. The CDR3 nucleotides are TGTGCCAGCACTTACAGGGAAGACACTGAAGCTTTCTTT. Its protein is CASTYREDTEAFF.

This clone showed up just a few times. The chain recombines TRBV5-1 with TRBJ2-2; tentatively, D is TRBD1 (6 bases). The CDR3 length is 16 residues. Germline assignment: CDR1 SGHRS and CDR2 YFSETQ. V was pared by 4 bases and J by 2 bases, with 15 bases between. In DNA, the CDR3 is TGCGCCAGCAGCCCACGACAGGATTTTAACACCGGGGAGCTGTTTTTT. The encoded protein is CASSPRQDFNTGELFF.

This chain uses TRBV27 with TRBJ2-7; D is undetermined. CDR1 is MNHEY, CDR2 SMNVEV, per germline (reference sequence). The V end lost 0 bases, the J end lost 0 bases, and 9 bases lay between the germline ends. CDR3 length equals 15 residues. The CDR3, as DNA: TGTGCCAGCAGTTTATCGATCACACACTCCTACGAGCAGTACTTC. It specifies CASSLSITHSYEQYF.

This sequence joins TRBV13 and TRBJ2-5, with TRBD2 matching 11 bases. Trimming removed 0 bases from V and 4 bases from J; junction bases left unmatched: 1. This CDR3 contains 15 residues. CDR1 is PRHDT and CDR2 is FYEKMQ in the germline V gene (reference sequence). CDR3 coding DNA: TGTGCCAGCAGCTTAGGGCTAGCGGGAGGAGAGACCCAGTACTTC. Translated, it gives CASSLGLAGGETQYF.

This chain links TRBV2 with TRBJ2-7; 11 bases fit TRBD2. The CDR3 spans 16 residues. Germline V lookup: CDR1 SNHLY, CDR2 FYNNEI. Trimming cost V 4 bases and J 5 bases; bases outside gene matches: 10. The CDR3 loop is CASSAPPSGGRDEQYF. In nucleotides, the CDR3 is TGTGCCAGCAGTGCCCCCCCTAGCGGGGGGCGGGACGAGCAGTACTTC. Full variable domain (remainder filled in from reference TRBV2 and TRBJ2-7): EPEVTQTPSHQVTQMGQEVILRCVPISNHLYFYWYRQILGQKVEFLVSFYNNEISEKSEIFDDQFSVERPDGSNFTLKIRSTKLEDSAMYFCASSAPPSGGRDEQYFGPGTRLTVT.

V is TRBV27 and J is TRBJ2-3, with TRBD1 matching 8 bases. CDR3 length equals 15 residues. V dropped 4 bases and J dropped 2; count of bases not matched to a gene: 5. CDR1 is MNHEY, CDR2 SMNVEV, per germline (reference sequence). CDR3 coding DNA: TGTGCCAGCAGTTCGACAGGGGTCGCCACAGATACGCAGTATTTT. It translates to CASSSTGVATDTQYF.

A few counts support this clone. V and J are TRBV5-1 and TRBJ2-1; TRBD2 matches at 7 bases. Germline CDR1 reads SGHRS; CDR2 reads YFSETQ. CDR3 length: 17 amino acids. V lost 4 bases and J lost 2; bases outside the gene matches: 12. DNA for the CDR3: TGCGCCAGCAGCCCCCCCATCCGCGGGAGAGCCTACAATGAGCAGTTCTTC. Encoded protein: CASSPPIRGRAYNEQFF.

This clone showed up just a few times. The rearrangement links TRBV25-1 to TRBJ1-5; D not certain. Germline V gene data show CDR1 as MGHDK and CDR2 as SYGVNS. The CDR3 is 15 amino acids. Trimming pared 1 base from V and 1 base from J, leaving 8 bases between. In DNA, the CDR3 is TGTGCCAGCAGTGAATCGAGAGGCAGCAATCAGCCCCAGCATTTT. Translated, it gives CASSESRGSNQPQHF.

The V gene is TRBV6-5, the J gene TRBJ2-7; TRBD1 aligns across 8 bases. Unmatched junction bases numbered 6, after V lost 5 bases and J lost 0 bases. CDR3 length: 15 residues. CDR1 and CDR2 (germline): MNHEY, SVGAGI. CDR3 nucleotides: TGTGCCAGCAGTCGCGGGACAGGTAGCTCCTACGAGCAGTACTTC. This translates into CASSRGTGSSYEQYF.

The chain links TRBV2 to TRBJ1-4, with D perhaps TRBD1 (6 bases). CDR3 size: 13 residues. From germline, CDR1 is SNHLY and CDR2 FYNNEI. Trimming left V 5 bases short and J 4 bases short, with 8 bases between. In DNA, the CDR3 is TGTGCCAGCAGTTACAGGGTTAATGAAAAACTGTTTTTT. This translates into CASSYRVNEKLFF.

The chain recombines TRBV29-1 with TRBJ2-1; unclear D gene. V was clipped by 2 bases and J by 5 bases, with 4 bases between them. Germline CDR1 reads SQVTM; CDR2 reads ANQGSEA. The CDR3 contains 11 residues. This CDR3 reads CSVEQNNEQFF. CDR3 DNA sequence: TGCAGCGTTGAACAGAACAATGAGCAGTTCTTC.